Below, one TCR beta chain is given with its context. The V and J ends lost 5 bases and 1 base, in that order; junction bases with no gene match: 4. This CDR3 is built from 14 residues. Looked up from germline, CDR1 is MNHEY and CDR2 is SMNVEV (reference sequence). Original data processing: Reference gene primer amplification gave estimated nucleated cell counts. The table came from immunoSEQ multiplex PCR; TCRdb's copy has only in-frame clones and leaves some out. The V and J calls and clone size come from that table; D and trimming were worked out from the DNA. The table lists tens of thousands of clones, around nine tenths of them singletons, with around 7.9% in the top ten. The data are from a study of blood T cell repertoires in COVID-19. The overall study: Both acute and convalescent COVID-19 samples were obtained from the United States, Italy and Spain. PBMCs, B-cell-depleted T cells, or T cells were the source of the cDNA or gDNA that made up the material.

The chain has TRBV27 and TRBJ1-1, with 7 positions matching TRBD1. This clonotype originated in a man aged 25 to 45 with acute or convalescent COVID-19. Sample: peripheral blood. The CDR3 DNA sequence: TGTGCCAGCAGTCCTCGGACAGGGAACACTGAAGCTTTCTTT. This gives the protein CASSPRTGNTEAFF.